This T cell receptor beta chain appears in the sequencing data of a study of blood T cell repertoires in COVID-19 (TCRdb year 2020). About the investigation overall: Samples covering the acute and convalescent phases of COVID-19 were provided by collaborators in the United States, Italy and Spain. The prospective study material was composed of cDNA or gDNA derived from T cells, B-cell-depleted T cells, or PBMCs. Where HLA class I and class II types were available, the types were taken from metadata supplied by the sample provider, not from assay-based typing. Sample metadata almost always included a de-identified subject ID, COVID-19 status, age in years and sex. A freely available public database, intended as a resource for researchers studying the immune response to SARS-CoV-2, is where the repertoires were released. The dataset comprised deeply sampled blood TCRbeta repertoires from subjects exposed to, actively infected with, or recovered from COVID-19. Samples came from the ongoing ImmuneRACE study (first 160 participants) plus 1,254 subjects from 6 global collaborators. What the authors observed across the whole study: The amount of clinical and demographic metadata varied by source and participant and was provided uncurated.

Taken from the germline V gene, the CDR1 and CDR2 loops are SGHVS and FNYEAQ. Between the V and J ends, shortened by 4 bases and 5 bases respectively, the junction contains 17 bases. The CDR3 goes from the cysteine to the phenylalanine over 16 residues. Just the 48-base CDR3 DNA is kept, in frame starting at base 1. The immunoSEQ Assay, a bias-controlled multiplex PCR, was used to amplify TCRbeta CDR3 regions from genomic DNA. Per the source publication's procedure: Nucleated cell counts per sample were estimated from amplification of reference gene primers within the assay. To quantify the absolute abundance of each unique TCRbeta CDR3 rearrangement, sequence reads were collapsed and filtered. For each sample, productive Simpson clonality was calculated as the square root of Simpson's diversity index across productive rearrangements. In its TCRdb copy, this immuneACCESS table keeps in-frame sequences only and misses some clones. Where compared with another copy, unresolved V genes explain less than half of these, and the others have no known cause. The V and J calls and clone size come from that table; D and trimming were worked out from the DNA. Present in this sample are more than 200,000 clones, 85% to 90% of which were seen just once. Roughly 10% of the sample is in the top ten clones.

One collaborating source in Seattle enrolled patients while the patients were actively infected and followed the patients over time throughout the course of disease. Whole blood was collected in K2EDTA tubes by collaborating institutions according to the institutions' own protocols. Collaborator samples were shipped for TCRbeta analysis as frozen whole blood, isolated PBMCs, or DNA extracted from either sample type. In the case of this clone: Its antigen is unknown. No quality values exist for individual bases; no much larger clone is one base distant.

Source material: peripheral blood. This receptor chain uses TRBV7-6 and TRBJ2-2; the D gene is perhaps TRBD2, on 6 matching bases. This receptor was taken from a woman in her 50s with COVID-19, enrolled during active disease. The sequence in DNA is TGTGCCAGCAGCTGGGAGGCGGGGTTTGGGACCGGGGAGCTGTTTTTT. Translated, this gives CASSWEAGFGTGELFF.